A selection of T cell receptor beta chains follows, all from one sample in a study of blood T cell repertoires in COVID-19. Assay used: immunoSEQ multiplex PCR; TCRdb lists only in-frame clones, some missing. The table records about 260,000 clones, 84% of them present only once. Sample: PBMCs or T cells enriched from blood (not recorded which). Every receptor here comes from a man younger than 40 with acute COVID-19. CDR3s include the opening cysteine and the closing phenylalanine or tryptophan. A D gene is named only where the DNA matches it firmly. Only part of the rows carry a size: once, few, many, or a class if the clone is expanded.

CDR3 protein: CASSFPGTGLQFF; CDR3 DNA: TGTGCCAGCAGTTTCCCCGGGACAGGCTTACAGTTCTTC; clone size: NA; D gene: TRBD1; J gene: TRBJ2-1; V gene: TRBV6-5
CDR3 protein: CASSPPGQGAFRAYGYTF; CDR3 DNA: TGTGCCAGCAGCCCCCCCGGACAGGGGGCATTCCGAGCCTATGGCTACACCTTC; clone size: NA; D gene: TRBD1; J gene: TRBJ1-2; V gene: TRBV11-2
CDR3 protein: CASRTGGTEAFF; CDR3 DNA: TGTGCCAGCAGAACGGGGGGAACTGAAGCTTTCTTT; clone size: NA; D gene: NA; J gene: TRBJ1-1; V gene: TRBV27
CDR3 protein: CASSWYRGQVEQFF; CDR3 DNA: TGTGCCAGCAGTTGGTACAGGGGGCAGGTTGAGCAGTTCTTC; clone size: NA; D gene: TRBD1; J gene: TRBJ2-1; V gene: TRBV6-5
CDR3 protein: CASSVGRRSGNTIYF; CDR3 DNA: TGCGCCAGCAGTGTAGGCAGGCGCTCTGGAAACACCATATATTTT; clone size: many; D gene: NA; J gene: TRBJ1-3; V gene: TRBV10-2
CDR3 protein: CATSLGPGDEQFF; CDR3 DNA: TGTGCCACCTCCTTGGGACCAGGGGATGAGCAGTTCTTC; clone size: NA; D gene: NA; J gene: TRBJ2-1; V gene: TRBV19
CDR3 protein: CASSVLSSYNEQFF; CDR3 DNA: TGTGCCAGCAGCGTTCTCAGCTCCTACAATGAGCAGTTCTTC; clone size: NA; D gene: NA; J gene: TRBJ2-1; V gene: TRBV11-1
CDR3 protein: CASRETGGQETQYF; CDR3 DNA: TGTGCCAGCAGAGAGACAGGAGGTCAAGAGACCCAGTACTTC; clone size: NA; D gene: NA; J gene: TRBJ2-5; V gene: TRBV6-5
CDR3 protein: CASSPSGRGGPGGELFF; CDR3 DNA: TGTGCCAGCAGCCCGTCAGGAAGAGGGGGCCCGGGCGGGGAGCTGTTTTTT; clone size: NA; D gene: TRBD1; J gene: TRBJ2-2; V gene: TRBV14
CDR3 protein: CATTGGSEKLFF; CDR3 DNA: TGTGCCACCACAGGGGGGAGTGAAAAACTGTTTTTT; clone size: NA; D gene: TRBD1; J gene: TRBJ1-4; V gene: TRBV3-1/TRBV3-2
CDR3 protein: CASSSQGRPSGNTIYF; CDR3 DNA: TGTGCCAGCAGCTCACAGGGGAGACCCTCTGGAAACACCATATATTTT; clone size: NA; D gene: TRBD1; J gene: TRBJ1-3; V gene: TRBV5-4
CDR3 protein: CASSYRGSYNEQFF; CDR3 DNA: TGTGCCAGCAGTTACAGGGGTTCCTACAATGAGCAGTTCTTC; clone size: NA; D gene: TRBD1; J gene: TRBJ2-1; V gene: TRBV28
CDR3 protein: CSVAEGGGELFF; CDR3 DNA: TGCAGCGTGGCCGAAGGGGGCGGGGAGCTGTTTTTT; clone size: NA; D gene: NA; J gene: TRBJ2-2; V gene: TRBV29-1
CDR3 protein: CASTRSGRLETQYF; CDR3 DNA: TGTGCCAGCACCCGATCGGGGAGACTGGAGACCCAGTACTTC; clone size: NA; D gene: NA; J gene: TRBJ2-5; V gene: TRBV11-2
CDR3 protein: CATKPVTGGSETQYF; CDR3 DNA: TGTGCCACCAAGCCAGTGACAGGGGGCTCAGAGACCCAGTACTTC; clone size: few; D gene: TRBD1; J gene: TRBJ2-5; V gene: TRBV5-4
CDR3 protein: CASSLLGELFF; CDR3 DNA: TGTGCCAGCAGCTTATTAGGGGAGCTGTTTTTT; clone size: NA; D gene: NA; J gene: TRBJ2-2; V gene: TRBV7-2
CDR3 protein: CASSYGPLGANVLTF; CDR3 DNA: TGTGCCAGCAGTTATGGCCCCCTTGGGGCCAACGTCCTGACTTTC; clone size: NA; D gene: NA; J gene: TRBJ2-6; V gene: TRBV28
CDR3 protein: CASSQAMDRVKGYTF; CDR3 DNA: TGTGCCAGCAGCCAAGCGATGGACAGGGTGAAAGGCTACACCTTC; clone size: few; D gene: TRBD1; J gene: TRBJ1-2; V gene: TRBV3-1/TRBV3-2
CDR3 protein: CASKREAMNTEAFF; CDR3 DNA: TGTGCCAGCAAAAGGGAGGCCATGAACACTGAAGCTTTCTTT; clone size: NA; D gene: NA; J gene: TRBJ1-1; V gene: TRBV6-4
CDR3 protein: CAIPYRGTNYGYTF; CDR3 DNA: TGTGCCATCCCATACCGGGGAACTAACTATGGCTACACCTTC; clone size: NA; D gene: NA; J gene: TRBJ1-2; V gene: TRBV7-2
CDR3 protein: CASSPSTSGQGEKLFF; CDR3 DNA: TGCGCCAGCAGCCCTTCTACTTCAGGGCAGGGAGAAAAACTGTTTTTT; clone size: NA; D gene: NA; J gene: TRBJ1-4; V gene: TRBV4-3
CDR3 protein: CASSLGQGGFEAFF; CDR3 DNA: TGTGCCAGCAGCTTAGGTCAGGGGGGATTTGAAGCTTTCTTT; clone size: few; D gene: TRBD1; J gene: TRBJ1-1; V gene: TRBV11-1
CDR3 protein: CASSPKGRETGELFF; CDR3 DNA: TGTGCCAGCAGCCCGAAGGGGCGAGAAACCGGGGAGCTGTTTTTT; clone size: NA; D gene: NA; J gene: TRBJ2-2; V gene: TRBV5-4
CDR3 protein: CASSWVAGRTTDTQYF; CDR3 DNA: TGTGCCAGTAGTTGGGTAGCGGGGAGAACCACAGATACGCAGTATTTT; clone size: NA; D gene: TRBD2; J gene: TRBJ2-3; V gene: TRBV19
CDR3 protein: CASSPRTGGNEQFF; CDR3 DNA: TGTGCCAGCTCCCCCAGGACAGGGGGCAATGAGCAGTTCTTC; clone size: NA; D gene: TRBD1; J gene: TRBJ2-1; V gene: TRBV18
CDR3 protein: CASSQGTGGSGELFF; CDR3 DNA: TGTGCCAGCAGCCAAGGGACAGGGGGCTCCGGGGAGCTGTTTTTT; clone size: NA; D gene: TRBD1; J gene: TRBJ2-2; V gene: TRBV11-3
CDR3 protein: CASSPARSNTEAFF; CDR3 DNA: TGTGCCAGCTCACCGGCACGATCGAACACTGAAGCTTTCTTT; clone size: NA; D gene: NA; J gene: TRBJ1-1; V gene: TRBV18
CDR3 protein: CASSSQRGGSDTQYF; CDR3 DNA: TGTGCCAGCAGCTCCCAGAGGGGGGGGTCAGATACGCAGTATTTT; clone size: NA; D gene: NA; J gene: TRBJ2-3; V gene: TRBV5-1
CDR3 protein: CASSIVLAGHHPISELFF; CDR3 DNA: TGTGCCAGTAGTATAGTGTTAGCGGGACACCACCCGATCTCGGAGCTGTTTTTT; clone size: NA; D gene: TRBD2; J gene: TRBJ2-2; V gene: TRBV19
CDR3 protein: CASSPLTNEKLFF; CDR3 DNA: TGTGCCAGCAGCCCCCTCACTAATGAAAAACTGTTTTTT; clone size: NA; D gene: NA; J gene: TRBJ1-4; V gene: TRBV5-1
CDR3 protein: CASRKDWNEKLFF; CDR3 DNA: TGTGCCAGCAGGAAGGACTGGAATGAAAAACTGTTTTTT; clone size: NA; D gene: NA; J gene: TRBJ1-4; V gene: TRBV2
CDR3 protein: CASSLPGGGGPPNTGELFF; CDR3 DNA: TGTGCCAGCAGCCTCCCAGGCGGGGGGGGACCCCCGAACACCGGGGAGCTGTTTTTT; clone size: NA; D gene: TRBD2; J gene: TRBJ2-2; V gene: TRBV3-1/TRBV3-2
CDR3 protein: CASSLIGGGTGELFF; CDR3 DNA: TGTGCCAGCAGCTTAATTGGGGGAGGAACCGGGGAGCTGTTTTTT; clone size: NA; D gene: NA; J gene: TRBJ2-2; V gene: TRBV11-3
CDR3 protein: CASRLAPNGRGEQFF; CDR3 DNA: TGTGCCAGTAGGCTAGCGCCTAACGGCCGTGGTGAGCAGTTCTTC; clone size: once; D gene: NA; J gene: TRBJ2-1; V gene: TRBV19
CDR3 protein: CASTLPRGEAFF; CDR3 DNA: TGTGCCAGCACCCTCCCGCGTGGTGAAGCTTTCTTT; clone size: NA; D gene: NA; J gene: TRBJ1-1; V gene: TRBV7-6
CDR3 protein: CASSQARGYTF; CDR3 DNA: TGTGCCAGCAGCCAAGCTCGTGGCTACACCTTC; clone size: NA; D gene: NA; J gene: TRBJ1-2; V gene: TRBV3-1/TRBV3-2
CDR3 protein: CATSRWQEGEAFF; CDR3 DNA: TGTGCCACCAGCAGATGGCAGGAGGGTGAAGCTTTCTTT; clone size: NA; D gene: NA; J gene: TRBJ1-1; V gene: TRBV15
CDR3 protein: CASSQNGRNQPQHF; CDR3 DNA: TGTGCCAGCAGCCAGAATGGGAGGAATCAGCCCCAGCATTTT; clone size: few; D gene: NA; J gene: TRBJ1-5; V gene: TRBV16
CDR3 protein: CASGLISYNEQFF; CDR3 DNA: TGTGCCAGTGGACTGATCTCCTACAATGAGCAGTTCTTC; clone size: NA; D gene: NA; J gene: TRBJ2-1; V gene: TRBV6-5